The 28 T cell receptor beta chains in this list originate from one sample, sequenced in a study of blood T cell repertoires in COVID-19 (dated by TCRdb to 2018 to 2021). Libraries were built with the immunoSEQ multiplex PCR assay. This immuneACCESS table, as held by TCRdb, lists in-frame sequences with V and J called but not all clones. Of the missing ones, under half trace to an unresolved V gene in checked studies; the others have no known cause. The sample table holds over 300,000 clones, of which 89% were seen once. The top ten constitute about 1.2% of the sample. Sequenced input: peripheral blood. These receptors originate from a man between 40 and 49 years old with acute or convalescent COVID-19.

The CDR3 DNA is TGTGCCAGCAGTCTCGCCCGGGGACAGGGGAGAAATGAGCAGTTCTTC. It is translated as CASSLARGQGRNEQFF. The chain has TRBV6-2 or TRBV6-3 and TRBJ2-1, with TRBD1 identical over 10 bases. Trimming cost V 5 bases and J 7 bases; bases outside gene matches: 11. The V gene's germline CDR1 is MNHEY and CDR2 SVGEGT. The length of the CDR3 is 16 residues.

The chain is built from TRBV28 and TRBJ2-7; 9 bases map to TRBD1. The CDR3 has 14 amino acids. V shed 7 bases, J shed 2 bases, and the junction held 6 bases outside the gene matches. Germline V gene sequence: CDR1 MDHEN, CDR2 SYDVKM. DNA for the CDR3: TGTGCCAGCAAACACGGACAGGGGACCTACGAGCAGTACTTC. It codes for CASKHGQGTYEQYF.

The genes are TRBV19 and TRBJ2-7; 7 nucleotides agree with TRBD2. Germline V gene lookup returns CDR1 LNHDA and CDR2 SQIVND (reference sequence). V lost 5 bases to trimming and J lost 1 base; unmatched junction nucleotides: 8. This CDR3 comprises 15 residues. The CDR3 is CASSEEAGASYEQYF. The CDR3 coding sequence is TGTGCCAGTAGTGAGGAGGCGGGAGCTTCCTACGAGCAGTACTTC.

The rearrangement joins TRBV7-9 to TRBJ2-5, with TRBD2 matching over 8 bases. Germline lookup yields CDR1 SEHNR and CDR2 FQNEAQ (reference sequence). The CDR3 consists of 16 residues. J lost 4 bases, V lost 0 bases, and 7 bases had no gene match. The CDR3 sequence is CASSLAYGGASETQYF. CDR3 nucleotides: TGTGCCAGCAGCTTAGCGTACGGGGGGGCTTCAGAGACCCAGTACTTC.

The chain carries TRBV9 and TRBJ2-1; 11 nucleotides agree with TRBD1. CDR1 is SGDLS and CDR2 is YYNGEE in the germline V gene. This CDR3 is 18 amino acids long. The V gene end was trimmed by 0 bases and the J gene end by 8 bases; junction bases not matched to a gene: 13. The CDR3 is CASSVEMGQGDFRHEQFF. CDR3 coding DNA: TGTGCCAGCAGCGTAGAGATGGGACAGGGGGACTTTAGACATGAGCAGTTCTTC.

This clone was counted only a few times. This chain joins TRBV7-8 and TRBJ2-3; no firm D call. V gave up 5 bases and J gave up 4 bases, with 13 bases separating them. Germline V CDR1 and CDR2: SGHVS, FQNEAQ. This CDR3 spans 14 amino acids. Here the CDR3 DNA reads TGTGCCAGCAGCCCCCTTAGAATCGCAGATACGCAGTATTTT. It translates to CASSPLRIADTQYF.

This clone was detected once. The chain uses TRBV2 and TRBJ2-1; 8 nucleotides agree with TRBD2. Germline V gene sequence: CDR1 SNHLY, CDR2 FYNNEI. V gave up 4 bases and J gave up 0 bases; unmatched junction bases: 2. The CDR3 consists of 15 residues. CDR3 protein: CASSAGTSSYNEQFF. The CDR3 DNA follows: TGTGCCAGCAGTGCCGGGACTAGCTCCTACAATGAGCAGTTCTTC.

J is TRBJ2-3 and V is TRBV4-1; 10 bases fit TRBD2. V lost 2 bases, J lost 6 bases, and 11 bases stayed unmatched. The length of the CDR3 is 17 residues. CDR1 is MGHRA, CDR2 YSYEKL, per germline. CDR3 nucleotides: TGCGCCAGCAGCCAAAGAGGTCCAGCGGGAGGGCCGGATACGCAGTATTTT. Its protein product is CASSQRGPAGGPDTQYF.

J is TRBJ1-5 and V is TRBV6-5; no reliable D call. Per the germline V gene, CDR1 is MNHEY and CDR2 is SVGAGI. This CDR3 has 14 amino acids. The germline V and J ends were trimmed by 6 bases and 0 bases, with 9 bases remaining between them. The CDR3, as DNA: TGTGCCAGCAGCCTAGAATATAGCAATCAGCCCCAGCATTTT. It translates to CASSLEYSNQPQHF.

This sequence joins TRBV5-8 and TRBJ2-7; no clear D. The CDR3 runs 11 residues. Per the germline V gene, CDR1 is SGHTS and CDR2 is YDEGEE. V was pared by 2 bases and J by 3 bases, with 3 bases between. CDR3 amino acids: CASSFRYEQYF. The DNA for the CDR3 is TGTGCCAGCAGCTTTCGCTACGAGCAGTACTTC.

Only one count was recorded for this clone. The CDR3 here is CASSARGEPTDTQYF. The CDR3 DNA is TGTGCCAGCAGTGCCAGGGGCGAACCAACAGATACGCAGTATTTT. The chain is built from TRBV6-4 and TRBJ2-3; possible D gene TRBD1, 6 bases. V shed 4 bases and J shed 3 bases, with 14 bases lying between them. Germline V gene sequence: CDR1 MRHNA, CDR2 SNTAGT. This CDR3 spans 15 amino acids.

This clone was detected only once. J is TRBJ2-7 and V is TRBV29-1; 9 bases are a match to TRBD1. Germline loops: CDR1 SQVTM, CDR2 ANQGSEA. Trimming took 3 bases from V and 6 from J; bases not matched to a gene: 6. The length of the CDR3 is 13 residues. The CDR3 loop reads CSVDGTGMGEQYF. In DNA form, the CDR3 reads TGCAGCGTTGATGGGACAGGGATGGGCGAGCAGTACTTC.

The chain uses TRBV11-2 and TRBJ2-7; possible D gene TRBD2, 5 bases. Germline values: CDR1 SGHAT, CDR2 FQNNGV. V was cut by 1 base and J by 5 bases, with 9 bases left in between. This CDR3 has 13 amino acids. The CDR3 is CASSLVRGNEQYF. The CDR3 DNA reads TGTGCCAGCAGCTTAGTACGGGGAAACGAGCAGTACTTC.

The gene calls are TRBV29-1 and TRBJ2-7; 7 nucleotides line up with TRBD1. Trimming removed 5 bases from V and 5 bases from J; junction bases left unmatched: 9. CDR3 size: 13 residues. Per germline, CDR1 SQVTM and CDR2 ANQGSEA. The CDR3 loop reads CSVTTQGTNEQYF. The CDR3 DNA reads as TGCAGCGTTACCACACAGGGGACGAACGAGCAGTACTTC.

The V and J genes are TRBV5-1 and TRBJ2-7; D perhaps matches TRBD1 (5 bases). Germline CDR1 and CDR2: SGHRS and YFSETQ. Deletions cut 4 bases from V and 2 bases from J, with 10 bases between. This CDR3 spans 13 amino acids. The CDR3 nucleotides read TGCGCCAGCAGCCGTGACAGCGCCTACGAGCAGTACTTC. It translates to CASSRDSAYEQYF.

This sequence joins TRBV27 and TRBJ1-5; the D is unclear. The germline gives CDR1 MNHEY, CDR2 SMNVEV (reference sequence). The CDR3 loop spans 15 amino acids. V shed 4 bases and J shed 2 bases, with 12 bases lying between them. CDR3 bases: TGTGCCAGCAGTTGGGATTCGCGGGGCAATCAGCCCCAGCATTTT. Residues: CASSWDSRGNQPQHF.

V and J are TRBV3-1 (or the pseudogene TRBV3-2) and TRBJ2-2; TRBD1 agrees at 10 bases. The CDR3 is 16 amino acids. In germline, CDR1 is LGHDT, CDR2 YNNKEL (reference sequence). Germline trimming cut 1 base from V and 6 bases from J; bases unmatched to any gene: 5. The CDR3 sequence is CASSQAPGQGAGELFF. The CDR3 nucleotides read TGTGCCAGCAGCCAAGCCCCTGGACAGGGGGCCGGGGAGCTGTTTTTT.

V is TRBV19 and J is TRBJ1-5, with a tentative D call TRBD1 (6 bases). This CDR3 contains 16 residues. V lost 3 bases, J lost 3 bases, and 15 bases lay in between. The germline gives CDR1 LNHDA, CDR2 SQIVND (reference sequence). The CDR3 spells CASSIRGTGTNQPQHF. DNA of the CDR3: TGTGCCAGTAGTATCAGAGGTACAGGGACCAATCAGCCCCAGCATTTT.

The J gene is TRBJ2-5, the V gene TRBV28, with 7 bases identical to TRBD2. CDR1 MDHEN and CDR2 SYDVKM come from the germline V gene. This CDR3 is built from 14 residues. The V segment lost 7 bases and the J segment 5 bases; nucleotides outside the gene matches: 10. The chain's CDR3 is CASIHKGGWETQYF. The CDR3 DNA follows: TGTGCCAGCATTCACAAGGGAGGGTGGGAGACCCAGTACTTC. The full variable domain, completed using reference TRBV28 and TRBJ2-5, is DVKVTQSSRYLVKRTGEKVFLECVQDMDHENMFWYRQDPGLGLRLIYFSYDVKMKEKGDIPEGYSVSREKKERFSLILESASTNQTSMYLCASIHKGGWETQYFGPGTRLLVL.

The chain employs TRBV6-6 and TRBJ2-1, with D uncertain. The V end was cut by 5 bases, the J end by 1 base, with 21 bases between. The CDR3 is 18 amino acids. Germline V CDR1 and CDR2: MNHNY, SVGAGI (reference sequence). The CDR3: CASSHLVNELFSYNEQFF. DNA of the CDR3: TGTGCCAGCAGTCACCTGGTTAACGAGCTCTTTTCCTACAATGAGCAGTTCTTC.

The gene calls are TRBV2 and TRBJ2-7, with 9 bases that match TRBD1. V lost 6 bases, J lost 3 bases, and 6 bases stayed unmatched. Germline V gene sequence: CDR1 SNHLY, CDR2 FYNNEI. The CDR3 is 14 residues long. Here the CDR3 DNA reads TGTGCCAGCAGCAGATCGGGACAGGGCTACGAGCAGTACTTC. Translating gives CASSRSGQGYEQYF.

This chain connects TRBV6-2 or TRBV6-3 to TRBJ1-6; D perhaps matches TRBD1 (6 bases). The CDR3 loop spans 16 amino acids. The V end lost 2 bases, the J end lost 0 bases, and 8 bases lay between the germline ends. From germline, CDR1 is MNHEY and CDR2 SVGEGT. DNA for the CDR3: TGTGCCAGCAGTTACCAGGGGAGCTCCTATAATTCACCCCTCCACTTT. Residues: CASSYQGSSYNSPLHF.

V is TRBV5-1 and J is TRBJ2-2; 10 bases line up with TRBD1. Unmatched junction bases numbered 0, after V lost 0 bases and J lost 4 bases. Germline V gene data show CDR1 as SGHRS and CDR2 as YFSETQ. This CDR3 comprises 15 residues. The CDR3 is CASSLGDRGTGELFF. CDR3 DNA: TGCGCCAGCAGCTTGGGGGACAGGGGCACCGGGGAGCTGTTTTTT.

The chain carries TRBV7-2 and TRBJ2-1; possibly TRBD1 for D (5 bases). This CDR3 has 15 residues. CDR1 SGHTA and CDR2 FQGNSA come from the germline V gene. The germline V and J ends were trimmed by 0 bases and 4 bases, with 10 bases remaining between them. CDR3 coding DNA: TGTGCCAGCAGCTTAGCGGTCAGGGTTTACAATGAGCAGTTCTTC. Its translation is CASSLAVRVYNEQFF. Filled out from reference TRBV7-2 and TRBJ2-1, the complete variable domain reads GAGVSQSPSNKVTEKGKDVELRCDPISGHTALYWYRQSLGQGLEFLIYFQGNSAPDKSGLPSDRFSAERTGGSVSTLTIQRTQQEDSAVYLCASSLAVRVYNEQFFGPGTRLTVL.

The rearrangement joins TRBV27 to TRBJ2-2; TRBD2 agrees at 11 bases. CDR3 size: 15 residues. From germline, CDR1 is MNHEY and CDR2 SMNVEV (reference sequence). Trimming took 3 bases from V and 8 from J; bases not matched to a gene: 5. CDR3 coding DNA: TGTGCCAGCAGTTTGGGGTCTAGCGGGAGGGGGGAGCTGTTTTTT. This encodes CASSLGSSGRGELFF.

This clone was recorded only once. This chain connects TRBV12-5 to TRBJ2-1, with 9 bases that match TRBD1. J lost 3 bases, V lost 6 bases, and 6 bases had no gene match. The germline V gene has CDR1 LGHNT and CDR2 FRNRAP. The CDR3 covers 15 residues. Here the CDR3 reads CASGRDRGVYNEQFF. In DNA, the CDR3 is TGTGCTAGTGGCCGCGACAGGGGGGTCTACAATGAGCAGTTCTTC.

This chain uses TRBV4-1 with TRBJ1-6, with TRBD1 identical over 7 bases. Trimming removed 1 base from V and 9 bases from J; junction bases left unmatched: 12. The CDR3 is 17 residues long. The V gene's germline CDR1 is MGHRA and CDR2 YSYEKL. The CDR3, as DNA: TGCGCCAGCAGCCAAGGTGCCAGGGGGTTAATTCGTTCACCCCTCCACTTT. This sequence encodes CASSQGARGLIRSPLHF.

This clone has just a few counts. The genes are TRBV23-1 and TRBJ1-5; weak D call: TRBD1 (5 bases). TRBV23-1 is given ORF status, its function remaining uncertain. The CDR3 is made up of 16 amino acids. Trimming removed 2 bases at V and 3 bases at J, with 14 bases between. The CDR3 nucleotides read TGCGCCAGCAGTCAAACGAAGGACACCCTCAATCAGCCCCAGCATTTT. It encodes CASSQTKDTLNQPQHF.